Below, one T cell receptor (beta chain) is given with its context. Its antigen is still unknown. A junction boundary mismatches the germline segment, possibly from a read error. TCRdb reanalysed the reads using MiXCR and keeps one entry per CDR3 protein. The table lists roughly 110,000 distinct CDR3 sequences, around 30% of them singletons. CDR3 length equals 14 residues. Germline V CDR1 and CDR2: SGHRS, YFSETQ. This entry belongs to a study of T cell repertoires in cytomegalovirus infection. Study in general: Recently identified HLA-C-restricted and well-studied HLA-B-restricted CMV epitopes were used. Findings of the study overall: Summed public TCR beta family frequency identified CMV carriers bearing the relevant HLA. HLA-C-restricted CMV clonotypes gave the most frequent clonotype in two of eight donors.

The clonotype comes from a human donor in good health (CMV status not recorded). Some clones in this sample may be carry-over from other donors' samples. The V and J genes are TRBV5-1 and TRBJ2-5, with TRBD2 matching over 11 bases. The sample here was CD8+ T cells from cultured PBMCs, taken from culture after CMV antigen stimulation. CDR3 amino acids: CANSLGTSGETQYF. In DNA, the CDR3 is TGCGCCAACAGCTTGGGGACTAGCGGCGAGACCCAGTACTTC. The full variable domain, rest sourced from reference TRBV5-1 and TRBJ2-5, is KAGVTQTPRYLIKTRGQQVTLSCSPISGHRSVSWYQQTPGQGLQFLFEYFSETQRNKGNFPGRFSGRQFSNSRSEMNVSTLELGDSALYLCANSLGTSGETQYFGPGTRLLVL.